A single sample gave rise to the 28 T cell receptor beta chains below, sequenced in a study of cytomegalovirus exposure and HLA in healthy donors. PCR involved 60 Vbeta and 13 Jbeta primers. Assay used: immunoSEQ multiplex PCR; TCRdb lists only in-frame clones, some missing. The table shows approximately 80,000 clones, with roughly 64% occurring only once. Sequenced input: PBMCs. These TCRs come from a woman in her 40s in good health and CMV-seropositive.

The rearrangement links TRBV7-3 to TRBJ2-7, with 7 bases aligning to TRBD1. Trimming took 5 bases from V and 3 from J; bases not matched to a gene: 10. The CDR3 sequence is 15 residues long. CDR1 is SGHTA, CDR2 FQGTGA, per germline. Here the CDR3 reads CASSLLGDSLYEQYF. The CDR3 DNA follows: TGTGCCAGCAGCCTCCTGGGGGACAGCCTCTACGAGCAGTACTTC.

In its sample, this clone was seen a few times. The chain carries TRBV29-1 and TRBJ1-1, with a weak D call TRBD1 (6 bases). The CDR3 totals 14 residues. Germline assignment: CDR1 SQVTM and CDR2 ANQGSEA. V lost 2 bases and J lost 0, with 10 bases in between. CDR3 in amino acids: CSVETGSMNTEAFF. The DNA for the CDR3 is TGCAGCGTTGAAACAGGGTCGATGAACACTGAAGCTTTCTTT.

The chain joins TRBV13 to TRBJ2-7, with no clear D. The V and J ends lost 5 bases and 5 bases respectively, with 7 bases between them. CDR1 is PRHDT and CDR2 is FYEKMQ in the germline V gene (reference sequence). There are 11 residues in the CDR3. The CDR3 protein is CASSLYNEQYF. The CDR3 DNA reads as TGTGCCAGCAGCCTTTACAACGAGCAGTACTTC.

The V and J genes are TRBV19 and TRBJ1-2; D gene uncertain. Trimming removed 5 bases at V and 2 bases at J, with 9 bases between. This CDR3 region has 13 residues. Germline-derived CDR1 and CDR2 are LNHDA and SQIVND (reference sequence). In DNA, the CDR3 is TGTGCCAGTAGTTATGACGGGAACTATGGCTACACCTTC. Residues: CASSYDGNYGYTF.

The rearrangement links TRBV28 to TRBJ1-4, with 8 bases lining up with TRBD1. With 9 bases clipped from V and 0 bases from J, the junction kept 3 bases outside the gene matches. The CDR3 contains 14 residues. Germline values: CDR1 MDHEN, CDR2 SYDVKM. This CDR3 is CASGQGATNEKLFF. The CDR3 region has the DNA TGTGCCAGTGGACAGGGTGCAACTAATGAAAAACTGTTTTTT.

The CDR3 region has the DNA TGTGCCACCAGCAGAGAGGAGACCCGCTCCTACGAGCAGTACTTC. Its protein is CATSREETRSYEQYF. The chain carries TRBV15 and TRBJ2-7, with D unclear. Trimming removed 0 bases at V and 0 bases at J, with 9 bases between. The CDR3 spans 15 residues. Germline V gives CDR1 LNHNV, CDR2 YYDKDF (reference sequence).

This clone was counted a few times. J is TRBJ1-2 and V is TRBV5-5; perhaps TRBD1 as D (6 bases). The CDR3 has 13 amino acids. The V gene lost 3 bases and the J gene lost 3 bases, with 9 bases spanning the gap. The V gene's germline CDR1 is SGHKS and CDR2 YYEKEE (reference sequence). The CDR3 is CASSSAGDYGYTF. The CDR3 nucleotides are TGTGCCAGCAGCTCGGCAGGGGACTATGGCTACACCTTC. Drawing the rest from reference TRBV5-5 and TRBJ1-2, the complete variable domain is DAGVTQSPTHLIKTRGQQVTLRCSPISGHKSVSWYQQVLGQGPQFIFQYYEKEERGRGNFPDRFSARQFPNYSSELNVNALLLGDSALYLCASSSAGDYGYTFGSGTRLTVV.

This clone was detected only once. The V and J genes are TRBV30 and TRBJ1-2; the D gene is possibly TRBD1 (5 bases). Germline V gives CDR1 GTSNPN, CDR2 SVGIG (reference sequence). The CDR3 length is 12 residues. In DNA form, the CDR3 reads TGTGCTCGGAAGGGAGGGACGGGTGGCTACACCTTC. Its translation: CARKGGTGGYTF.

V is TRBV28 and J is TRBJ2-7; 10 nucleotides align to TRBD2. The V segment lost 5 bases and the J segment 1 base; nucleotides outside the gene matches: 8. The germline V gene encodes CDR1 MDHEN and CDR2 SYDVKM. The CDR3 is 16 residues long. The CDR3 bases are TGTGCCAGCAGTCCAGAGGGACTAGCGACATCCTACGAGCAGTACTTC. This sequence encodes CASSPEGLATSYEQYF.

This clone was found a few times. V usage is TRBV28 and J usage is TRBJ2-1; 11 nucleotides agree with TRBD2. V shed 6 bases and J 0 bases; nucleotides not matched to a gene: 7. The V gene's germline CDR1 is MDHEN and CDR2 SYDVKM. The CDR3 has 17 residues. Written as DNA, the CDR3 is TGTGCCAGCAGGCCCATAGCGGGAGGGAGCTCCTACAATGAGCAGTTCTTC. Protein: CASRPIAGGSSYNEQFF. Using reference TRBV28 and TRBJ2-1 for the parts outside the CDR3, the full variable domain is DVKVTQSSRYLVKRTGEKVFLECVQDMDHENMFWYRQDPGLGLRLIYFSYDVKMKEKGDIPEGYSVSREKKERFSLILESASTNQTSMYLCASRPIAGGSSYNEQFFGPGTRLTVL.

The chain carries TRBV27 and TRBJ1-4; 9 bases align to TRBD1. CDR3 length: 15 amino acids. Trimming took 4 bases from V and 6 from J; bases not matched to a gene: 6. Per the germline V gene, CDR1 is MNHEY and CDR2 is SMNVEV (reference sequence). CDR3 sequence: CASSSTGTGYEKLFF. The CDR3 DNA follows: TGTGCCAGCAGTTCGACCGGGACAGGGTATGAAAAACTGTTTTTT.

Here the CDR3 DNA reads TGTGCCAGCAGCCAAGATCTCGGGGGGCTAGGCTACACCTTC. Protein: CASSQDLGGLGYTF. The chain joins TRBV14 to TRBJ1-2; D may be TRBD1 (6 bases). Germline values: CDR1 SGHDN, CDR2 FVKESK. The CDR3 is 14 residues long. Trimming removed 0 bases at V and 8 bases at J, with 13 bases between.

The chain couples TRBV5-1 to TRBJ2-7; 11 positions agree with TRBD2. Per the germline V gene, CDR1 is SGHRS and CDR2 is YFSETQ. The junction had 13 bases not matched to a gene; V was cut back by 4 bases and J by 7 bases. This CDR3 has 16 residues. As DNA, the CDR3 is TGCGCCAGCAGCCTCCCCAGTACTAGCGGGAGTGGGGAGCAGTACTTC. Amino acids: CASSLPSTSGSGEQYF. Full variable domain (outside the CDR3, taken from reference TRBV5-1 and TRBJ2-7): KAGVTQTPRYLIKTRGQQVTLSCSPISGHRSVSWYQQTPGQGLQFLFEYFSETQRNKGNFPGRFSGRQFSNSRSEMNVSTLELGDSALYLCASSLPSTSGSGEQYFGPGTRLTVT.

The chain uses TRBV10-3 and TRBJ2-4; the match to TRBD1 covers 7 bases. The germline V gene encodes CDR1 ENHRY and CDR2 SYGVKD. The CDR3 spans 16 residues. Unmatched junction bases numbered 8, after V lost 4 bases and J lost 2 bases. CDR3 amino acids: CAISGDSGRSKNIQYF. In nucleotides, the CDR3 is TGTGCCATCAGTGGGGACAGTGGTAGGTCCAAAAACATTCAGTACTTC.

The V gene is TRBV28, the J gene TRBJ1-4; D call uncertain. The germline V gene has CDR1 MDHEN and CDR2 SYDVKM. This CDR3 region has 13 residues. The V and J ends lost 6 bases and 5 bases respectively, with 10 bases between them. Here the CDR3 DNA reads TGTGCCAGCAGATCGGGGATGAATGAAAAACTGTTTTTT. It is translated as CASRSGMNEKLFF.

This clone was counted between two and nine times. This rearrangement joins TRBV28 to TRBJ1-1, with 9 nucleotides matching TRBD1. The CDR3 length is 13 residues. V was pared by 6 bases and J by 11 bases, with 10 bases of the junction left unmatched. Germline lookup yields CDR1 MDHEN and CDR2 SYDVKM. In nucleotides, the CDR3 is TGTGCCAGCAGGGACAGGGGAGAAAGGTCGGCTTTCTTT. Translated, it gives CASRDRGERSAFF.

This clone was seen only a few times. The chain is built from TRBV7-2 and TRBJ2-4; 8 positions match TRBD2. CDR1 is SGHTA and CDR2 is FQGNSA in the germline V gene. The CDR3 runs to 17 residues. J lost 0 bases, V lost 5 bases, and 9 bases had no gene match. The CDR3 nucleotides read TGTGCCAGCAGCCGGCGGGGGGCGGTGGTAGCCAAAAACATTCAGTACTTC. Residues: CASSRRGAVVAKNIQYF.

The V gene is TRBV13, the J gene TRBJ2-7; 7 nucleotides line up with TRBD2. In germline, CDR1 is PRHDT, CDR2 FYEKMQ (reference sequence). The CDR3 runs to 15 residues. Germline trimming cut 2 bases from V and 2 bases from J; bases unmatched to any gene: 6. The CDR3 nucleotides are TGTGCCAGCAGCTTACGAGGCACTAGCGCCTACGAGCAGTACTTC. Translated, it gives CASSLRGTSAYEQYF.

The CDR3 DNA reads as TGTGCCAGCAGCTCGGCCGGGACTAGCGGGAAGAGGGAGCAGTACTTC. This gives the protein CASSSAGTSGKREQYF. The chain joins TRBV7-9 to TRBJ2-7; TRBD2 matches at 13 bases. Germline CDR1 is SEHNR and CDR2 is FQNEAQ (reference sequence). The CDR3 totals 16 residues. V lost 4 bases and J lost 7; bases outside the gene matches: 10.

J is TRBJ2-3 and V is TRBV9; 11 bases line up with TRBD1. The V gene end was trimmed by 1 base and the J gene end by 0 bases; junction bases not matched to a gene: 7. Per germline, CDR1 SGDLS and CDR2 YYNGEE. The CDR3 consists of 18 residues. The CDR3 DNA sequence: TGTGCCAGCAGCGTATGGGACAGGGGGGATGCTAGCACAGATACGCAGTATTTT. It encodes CASSVWDRGDASTDTQYF. Using reference TRBV9 and TRBJ2-3 for the parts outside the CDR3, the full variable domain is DSGVTQTPKHLITATGQRVTLRCSPRSGDLSVYWYQQSLDQGLQFLIQYYNGEERAKGNILERFSAQQFPDLHSELNLSSLELGDSALYFCASSVWDRGDASTDTQYFGPGTRLTVL.

V and J are TRBV19 and TRBJ2-2; 7 nucleotides align to TRBD1. CDR1 and CDR2 (germline): LNHDA, SQIVND (reference sequence). The CDR3 sequence is 15 residues long. J lost 6 bases, V lost 3 bases, and 7 bases had no gene match. The DNA for the CDR3 is TGTGCCAGTAGTATTGACAGGGATGAGGCCGGGGAGCTGTTTTTT. Its translation is CASSIDRDEAGELFF.

The chain is built from TRBV27 and TRBJ2-1, with TRBD2 matching over 7 bases. V was pared by 6 bases and J by 6 bases, with 14 bases of the junction left unmatched. The CDR3 is 16 amino acids. Looked up from germline, CDR1 is MNHEY and CDR2 is SMNVEV (reference sequence). The CDR3 region is CASSRLWETGGNEQFF. CDR3 nucleotide sequence: TGTGCCAGCAGCCGTTTATGGGAGACGGGGGGCAATGAGCAGTTCTTC.

This chain joins TRBV5-8 and TRBJ2-7; D uncertain. This CDR3 comprises 13 residues. Trimming took off 4 bases at V and 5 bases at J, with 13 bases between the two ends. Germline V gives CDR1 SGHTS, CDR2 YDEGEE. CDR3 region: CASSPYLSHEQYF. The CDR3 DNA is TGTGCCAGCAGCCCTTACCTGAGCCACGAGCAGTACTTC.

The genes are TRBV7-9 and TRBJ2-2; D perhaps matches TRBD1 (6 bases). The CDR3 loop spans 15 amino acids. V shed 9 bases and J shed 4 bases, with 18 bases lying between them. Germline loops: CDR1 SEHNR, CDR2 FQNEAQ (reference sequence). Here the CDR3 DNA reads TGTGCCAGTGAGAGGGCTGGGGGCAGCACCGGGGAGCTGTTTTTT. Translating it yields CASERAGGSTGELFF.

This clone was counted once. This chain uses TRBV6-5 with TRBJ2-7; TRBD1 is a possible D gene (6 bases). Germline CDR1 is MNHEY and CDR2 is SVGAGI. There are 12 residues in the CDR3. Trimming left V 6 bases short and J 4 bases short, with 10 bases between. The CDR3 reads CASRRTVYEQYF. In DNA, the CDR3 is TGTGCCAGCAGGCGGACAGTGTACGAGCAGTACTTC.

This clone was counted only a few times. The V call is TRBV14, the J call TRBJ2-5, with D possibly TRBD1 on 6 matching bases. Germline CDR1 and CDR2: SGHDN and FVKESK. The CDR3 extends over 15 amino acids. Trimming stripped 1 base from V and 5 bases from J, with 14 bases between. This CDR3 reads CASSQGRGSRETQYF. DNA for the CDR3: TGTGCCAGCAGCCAAGGCAGGGGCTCCAGGGAGACCCAGTACTTC.

The rearrangement joins TRBV5-1 to TRBJ2-1; possible D gene TRBD2, 5 bases. The CDR3 extends over 13 amino acids. Germline V gene data show CDR1 as SGHRS and CDR2 as YFSETQ. V was shortened by 4 bases and J by 7 bases, with 12 bases between the two germline ends. The CDR3 coding sequence is TGCGCCAGCAGCGATCTACTAGGAAATGAGCAGTTCTTC. Its translation: CASSDLLGNEQFF. The whole variable domain, filled in from reference TRBV5-1 and TRBJ2-1, reads KAGVTQTPRYLIKTRGQQVTLSCSPISGHRSVSWYQQTPGQGLQFLFEYFSETQRNKGNFPGRFSGRQFSNSRSEMNVSTLELGDSALYLCASSDLLGNEQFFGPGTRLTVL.

The rearrangement uses TRBV4-3 and TRBJ1-2; D possibly corresponds to TRBD1 (6 bases). The CDR3 runs to 14 residues. Germline CDR1 and CDR2: LGHNA and YSLEER. V was cut by 1 base and J by 8 bases, with 14 bases left in between. The CDR3 DNA is TGCGCCAGCAGCCAAGTGTTAGGGGGTCGGGGCTACACCTTC. It is translated as CASSQVLGGRGYTF.